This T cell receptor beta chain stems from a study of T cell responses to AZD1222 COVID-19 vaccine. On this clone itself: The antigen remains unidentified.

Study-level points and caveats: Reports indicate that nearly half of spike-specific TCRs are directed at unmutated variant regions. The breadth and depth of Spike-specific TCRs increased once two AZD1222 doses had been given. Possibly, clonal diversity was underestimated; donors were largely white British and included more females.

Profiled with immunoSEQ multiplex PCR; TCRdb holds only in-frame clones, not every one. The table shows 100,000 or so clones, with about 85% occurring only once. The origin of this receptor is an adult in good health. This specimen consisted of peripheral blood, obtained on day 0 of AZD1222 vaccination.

CDR3 sequence: CASSLLEYHEQYV. CDR3 nucleotide sequence: TGTGCCAGCAGTCTACTAGAATACCACGAGCAGTACGTC. This chain links TRBV7-3 with TRBJ2-7, with D possibly matching TRBD2 (5 bases). This CDR3 comprises 13 residues. With 6 bases removed from V and 5 bases from J, the gap between germline ends came to 14 bases. From germline, CDR1 is SGHTA and CDR2 FQGTGA.